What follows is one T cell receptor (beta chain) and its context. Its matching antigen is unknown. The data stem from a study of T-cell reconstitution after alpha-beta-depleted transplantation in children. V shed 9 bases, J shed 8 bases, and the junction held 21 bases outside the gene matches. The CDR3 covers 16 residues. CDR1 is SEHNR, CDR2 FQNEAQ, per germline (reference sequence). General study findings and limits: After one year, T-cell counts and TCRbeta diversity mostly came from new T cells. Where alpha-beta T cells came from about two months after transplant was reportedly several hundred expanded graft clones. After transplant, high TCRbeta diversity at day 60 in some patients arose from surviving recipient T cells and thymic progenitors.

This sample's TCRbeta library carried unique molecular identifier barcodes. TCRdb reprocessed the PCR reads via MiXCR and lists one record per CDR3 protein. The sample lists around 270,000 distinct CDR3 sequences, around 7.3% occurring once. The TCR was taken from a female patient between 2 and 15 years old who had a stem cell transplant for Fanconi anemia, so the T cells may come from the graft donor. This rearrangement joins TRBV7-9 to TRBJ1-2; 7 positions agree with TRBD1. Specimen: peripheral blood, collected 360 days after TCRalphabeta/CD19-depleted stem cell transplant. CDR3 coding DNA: TGTGCCAGTGGGAACAGGGGAAATTGGGCCAGAGGAGGCTACACCTTC. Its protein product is CASGNRGNWARGGYTF.